This T cell receptor beta chain was sequenced in a study of naive and memory T cell subsets. Of note for this clonotype: The target antigen is unknown.

The germline V and J ends were trimmed by 3 bases and 5 bases, with 13 bases remaining between them. The CDR3 covers 15 residues. Four subsets defined by CD45RA and CD27 were sorted after CD3, CD4, CD8 and live/dead staining. Whole-study results and caveats: No ground truth validated the naive and memory repertoire findings. In CD4 and CD8 cells, diversity dropped from naive through EMRA.

An equimolar mix of two oligonucleotides served as the beta constant-region primer for TRBC1 and TRBC2. TCRdb processed the UMI-ligation and nested PCR reads anew with MiXCR; each CDR3 protein has one entry. The table includes about 90,000 distinct CDR3 sequences, 7% detected once. The chain combines TRBV12-3 or TRBV12-4 with TRBJ2-2; D remains unclear. This sequence was found in a human donor in good health. Input material: central memory CD4+ T cells from blood. The CDR3 DNA sequence: TGTGCCAGCAGTTTGATCGCCGGAGCGACCGGGGAGCTGTTTTTT. Translated: CASSLIAGATGELFF.